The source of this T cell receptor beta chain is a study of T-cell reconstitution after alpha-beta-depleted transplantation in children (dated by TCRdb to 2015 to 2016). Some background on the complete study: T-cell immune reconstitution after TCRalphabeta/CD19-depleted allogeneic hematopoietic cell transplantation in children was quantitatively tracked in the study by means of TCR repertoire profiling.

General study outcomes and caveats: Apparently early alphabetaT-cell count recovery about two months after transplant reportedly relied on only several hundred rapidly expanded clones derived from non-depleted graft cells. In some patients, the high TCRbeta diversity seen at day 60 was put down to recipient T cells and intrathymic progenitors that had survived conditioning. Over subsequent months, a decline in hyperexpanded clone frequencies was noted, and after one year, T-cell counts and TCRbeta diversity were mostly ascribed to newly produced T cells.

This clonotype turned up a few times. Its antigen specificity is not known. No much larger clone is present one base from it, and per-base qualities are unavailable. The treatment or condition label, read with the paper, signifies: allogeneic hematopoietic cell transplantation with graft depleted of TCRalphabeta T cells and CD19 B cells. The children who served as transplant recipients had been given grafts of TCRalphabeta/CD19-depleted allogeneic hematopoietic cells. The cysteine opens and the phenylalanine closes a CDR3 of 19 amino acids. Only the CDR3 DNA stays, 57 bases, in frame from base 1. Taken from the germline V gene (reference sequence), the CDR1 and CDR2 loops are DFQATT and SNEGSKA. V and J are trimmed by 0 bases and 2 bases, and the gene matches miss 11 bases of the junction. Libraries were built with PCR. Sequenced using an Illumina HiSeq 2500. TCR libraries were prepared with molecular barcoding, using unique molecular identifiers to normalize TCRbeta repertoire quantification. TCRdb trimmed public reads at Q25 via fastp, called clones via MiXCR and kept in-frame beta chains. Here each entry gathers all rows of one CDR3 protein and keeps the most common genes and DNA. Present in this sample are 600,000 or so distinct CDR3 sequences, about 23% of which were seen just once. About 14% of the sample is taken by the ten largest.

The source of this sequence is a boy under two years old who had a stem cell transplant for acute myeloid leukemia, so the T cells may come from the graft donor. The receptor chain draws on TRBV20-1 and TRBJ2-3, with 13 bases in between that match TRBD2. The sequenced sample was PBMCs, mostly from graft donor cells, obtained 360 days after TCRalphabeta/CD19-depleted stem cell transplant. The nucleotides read TGCAGTGCTAGAGATGGGTACGGACTAGCGGGGGCCAACACAGATACGCAGTATTTT. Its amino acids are CSARDGYGLAGANTDTQYF.